Listed below are T cell receptor beta chains from one sample, sequenced in a study of Ad26.COV2.S vaccination and SARS-CoV-2 variants. Sequencing was performed with immunoSEQ multiplex PCR; in TCRdb, only in-frame clones are kept and a portion is missing. Among 440,000 or so clones, roughly 91% were seen once, and the ten largest hold about 4.5%. The sample here was peripheral blood, taken in a trial of Ad26.COV2.S vaccine versus placebo. The source of these receptors is a person aged 18-65 years who received the Ad26.COV2.S COVID-19 vaccine or a placebo. The CDR3 runs from the conserved cysteine through the conserved F or W. A D gene is named only where the DNA matches it firmly. Not every row has a clone size; where given, it reads once, few, many or a size class.

>TRBV4-3|.|TRBJ2-1|.
TGCGCCAGCAGCCAGAGGGGGACGGGTGAGCAGTTCTTC
CASSQRGTGEQFF
>TRBV11-3|.|TRBJ2-2|.
TGTGCCAGCAGCTTATCTACAGGGAACACCGGGGAGCTGTTTTTT
CASSLSTGNTGELFF
>TRBV4-1|TRBD1|TRBJ2-7|.
TGCGCCAGCAGTTCCGGGACAGGGGAGCCGTACTTC
CASSSGTGEPYF
>TRBV10-2|.|TRBJ2-4|.
TGCGCCAGCAGTGAAGGAAGGGTGACCAAAAACATTCAGTACTTC
CASSEGRVTKNIQYF
>TRBV10-3|.|TRBJ2-3|once
TGTGCCATCAGTGCCTACAGAGGGCCCAGCACAGATACGCAGTATTTT
CAISAYRGPSTDTQYF
>TRBV1|.|TRBJ1-4|.
TGCACCAGCAGCCCGGGACAGGGTGATGAAAAACTGTTTTTT
CTSSPGQGDEKLFF
>TRBV7-9|TRBD2|TRBJ2-2|.
TGTGCCAGCAGCGGGACTAAAATTGGCACCGGGGAGCTGTTTTTT
CASSGTKIGTGELFF
>TRBV29-1|.|TRBJ1-3|.
TGCAGCGTTGAAGGCCAGAACGGAAACACCATATATTTT
CSVEGQNGNTIYF
>TRBV5-1|TRBD2|TRBJ2-7|.
TGCGCCAGCAGCCCGTCTAGCGGTACCTACGAGCAGTACTTC
CASSPSSGTYEQYF
>TRBV5-8|.|TRBJ1-6|.
TGTGCCAGCAGCTATCCCTATCCGGGACTGAATAATTCACCCCTCCACTTT
CASSYPYPGLNNSPLHF
>TRBV27|.|TRBJ2-7|.
TGTGCCAGCAGTTTATCGGGGAAATACGAGCAGTACTTC
CASSLSGKYEQYF
>TRBV7-9|.|TRBJ1-1|once
TGTGCCAGCAGCTTAGTCGAGGGCCCACAAGACACTGAAGCTTTCTTT
CASSLVEGPQDTEAFF
>TRBV7-2|.|TRBJ2-3|.
TGTGCCAGCAGCACACAGGGTATAAGAGATACGCAGTATTTT
CASSTQGIRDTQYF
>TRBV5-4|TRBD2|TRBJ2-2|.
TGTGCCAGCAGCGTCCCCGGGACTAGCCCCGGGGAGCTGTTTTTT
CASSVPGTSPGELFF
>TRBV7-3|TRBD1|TRBJ2-1|.
TGTGCCAGCAGCCGTCCCGGGACAGGGTCTAGTGAGCAGTTCTTC
CASSRPGTGSSEQFF
>TRBV2|TRBD1|TRBJ2-7|.
TGTGCCAGCAGGACCACAGGGGGCGAATCCTACGAGCAGTACTTC
CASRTTGGESYEQYF
>TRBV19|.|TRBJ2-7|once
TGTGCCAGTAGTACGCCGGGCGACCACGAGCAGTACTTC
CASSTPGDHEQYF
>TRBV10-3|TRBD1|TRBJ1-2|.
TGTGCCATCACCGAAGGGACAGGTACTAACTATGGCTACACCTTC
CAITEGTGTNYGYTF
>TRBV28|.|TRBJ2-7|.
TGTGCCAGCAGTTTGGATGTTGGGGACTTGGAAGGTGACTACGAGCAGTACTTC
CASSLDVGDLEGDYEQYF
>TRBV7-3|.|TRBJ2-7|once
TGTGCCAGCAGCTTAGGGGCAGGGCCGGTCGAGCAGTACTTC
CASSLGAGPVEQYF
>TRBV7-9|.|TRBJ2-1|.
TGTGCCAGCAGCTTAGGGGGATCCGGGAATGAGCAGTTCTTC
CASSLGGSGNEQFF
>TRBV7-2|TRBD2|TRBJ2-7|.
TGTGCCAGCAGTCAGAGCGGGACGAGATCCTACGAGCAGTACTTC
CASSQSGTRSYEQYF
>TRBV27|.|TRBJ1-2|once
TGTGCCAGCAGTTTATTCGCCAGTACTGGCTACACCTTC
CASSLFASTGYTF
>TRBV11-2|.|TRBJ2-1|.
TGTGCCAGCAGCTTTAGGGGATTTCAAAACTCCTACAATGAGCAGTTCTTC
CASSFRGFQNSYNEQFF
>TRBV28|.|TRBJ2-7|.
TGTGCCAGCAGTTTGGAAACAGGGTCTGGGCAGTACTTC
CASSLETGSGQYF
>TRBV5-8|TRBD1|TRBJ2-7|.
TGTGCCAGCAGTTCACGACAGGGTTCGAAGTACTTC
CASSSRQGSKYF
>TRBV6-5|TRBD1|TRBJ1-2|few
TGTGCCAGCAGTACAGGGGAGGTATCTGGCTACACCTTC
CASSTGEVSGYTF
>TRBV28|TRBD2|TRBJ2-5|.
TGTGCCAGCAGTCGACTAGCGTTTCAAGAGACCCAGTACTTC
CASSRLAFQETQYF
>TRBV9|TRBD1|TRBJ2-1|.
TGTGCCAGCAGCGTAGAAGACAGGGGCGTTGGTGAGCAGTTCTTC
CASSVEDRGVGEQFF
>TRBV19|.|TRBJ2-5|.
TGTGCCAGTAGTATATCCGAAGAGACCCAGTACTTC
CASSISEETQYF
>TRBV27|TRBD1|TRBJ2-7|.
TGTGCCAGCAGTTTATGGAGGGGACAGGGGTTAAGCGAGCAGTACTTC
CASSLWRGQGLSEQYF
>TRBV6-2/TRBV6-3|.|TRBJ2-7|.
TGTGCCAGCAGTTACTTTTATAGATCCTACGAGCAGTACTTC
CASSYFYRSYEQYF
>TRBV7-9|TRBD2|TRBJ2-4|.
TGTGCCAGCAGCTTAAGCGGGACCTACAAAAACATTCAGTACTTC
CASSLSGTYKNIQYF
>TRBV5-1|.|TRBJ1-4|.
TGCGCCAGCAGCCCTTCGGCAACTAATGAAAAACTGTTTTTT
CASSPSATNEKLFF
>TRBV18|TRBD1|TRBJ2-7|.
TGTGCCAGCTCACCGGTGACAGGGGGGTACGAGCAGTACTTC
CASSPVTGGYEQYF
>TRBV7-9|TRBD2|TRBJ2-3|.
TGTGCCAGCAGCGAGACTAGCGGGAAGAACACAGATACGCAGTATTTT
CASSETSGKNTDTQYF
>TRBV10-3|TRBD2|TRBJ2-3|.
TGTGCCATCAGTGCCGGGACTAGCGGGAGCCGATTCACAGATACGCAGTATTTT
CAISAGTSGSRFTDTQYF
>TRBV30|.|TRBJ1-2|.
TGTGCCTGGAAAACAGGGACTGGGGGCCTCTATGGCTACACCTTC
CAWKTGTGGLYGYTF
>TRBV19|.|TRBJ2-5|.
TGTGCCAGTGGAACTACTGGTGGTTTTCAAGAGACCCAGTACTTC
CASGTTGGFQETQYF
>TRBV28|.|TRBJ1-2|.
TGTGCCAGTAGTTTGCGGGGGGCGCGTGGCTACACCTTC
CASSLRGARGYTF
>TRBV20-1|.|TRBJ2-1|.
TGCAGTGCTAGTGCAGCGACCTCCTACAATGAGCAGTTCTTC
CSASAATSYNEQFF
>TRBV2|.|TRBJ2-2|.
TGTGCCAGCAGTGAAGAAATTAGGAACACCGGGGAGCTGTTTTTT
CASSEEIRNTGELFF
>TRBV28|.|TRBJ2-3|.
TGTGCCACCTCGAGAGGGGAAACCCACACAGATACGCAGTATTTT
CATSRGETHTDTQYF
>TRBV7-3|TRBD1|TRBJ2-1|few
TGTGCCAGCAGCCCAGCTGAGGGGGCGTCTTACGAGCAGTTCTTC
CASSPAEGASYEQFF
>TRBV19|TRBD1|TRBJ1-6|.
TGTGCCAGTAGCAGACAGGGGTCGTATTCACCCCTCCACTTT
CASSRQGSYSPLHF
>TRBV7-9|.|TRBJ2-1|few
TGTGCCAGCAGTCCCCCCAATCCACTGTCCTACAATGAGCAGTTCTTC
CASSPPNPLSYNEQFF
>TRBV7-2|.|TRBJ2-7|once
TGTGCCAGCAGTTTCCGGGACGGCGACTACGAGCAGTACTTC
CASSFRDGDYEQYF
>TRBV7-9|.|TRBJ2-3|.
TGTGCCAGCAGCTTTTCCGGGGGCCACACTATCACAGATACGCAGTATTTT
CASSFSGGHTITDTQYF
>TRBV21-1|.|TRBJ2-2|.
TGTGCCAGCAGCAAAGAACGGACTCACACCGGGGAGCTGTTTTTT
CASSKERTHTGELFF
>TRBV4-1|.|TRBJ1-2|.
TGCGCCAGCAGCCAAGATTTAGGAGTATTACTAAACTATGGCTACACCTTC
CASSQDLGVLLNYGYTF
>TRBV27|.|TRBJ1-3|.
TGTGCCAGCCGACAGTCATTCTCTGGAAACACCATATATTTT
CASRQSFSGNTIYF